A single sample gave rise to the 3 T cell receptor beta chains below, sequenced in a study of cytomegalovirus exposure and HLA in healthy donors. Amplification used 60 Vbeta primers and 13 Jbeta primers. Assay: immunoSEQ multiplex PCR; the TCRdb copy retains only in-frame clones and omits some. The data contain about 130,000 clones, around 63% of them singletons. The source material was PBMCs. These receptors all come from a human donor in good health.

The chain employs TRBV7-8 and TRBJ2-5; TRBD2 aligns across 8 bases. CDR1 SGHVS and CDR2 FQNEAQ come from the germline V gene. The CDR3 covers 14 residues. V trimming: 5 bases; J trimming: 6 bases; junction bases outside the gene matches: 8. The CDR3 coding sequence is TGTGCCAGCAGCGATTCGGGGGGGGCACAGACCCAGTACTTC. Its translation: CASSDSGGAQTQYF.

This clone was counted a few times. The chain carries TRBV25-1 and TRBJ2-7; 8 positions match TRBD1. Germline V gene sequence: CDR1 MGHDK, CDR2 SYGVNS. Trimming removed 5 bases from V and 5 bases from J; junction bases left unmatched: 8. The CDR3 is made up of 14 amino acids. CDR3 sequence reads: CASSTRTGLNEQYF. CDR3 bases: TGTGCCAGCAGTACCCGGACAGGGTTGAACGAGCAGTACTTC.

This chain connects TRBV6-5 to TRBJ2-3; perhaps TRBD1 as D (6 bases). The CDR3 runs to 16 residues. The germline V gene has CDR1 MNHEY and CDR2 SVGAGI. Trimming left V 0 bases short and J 4 bases short, with 14 bases between. CDR3 sequence reads: CASSYSRTGFPDTQYF. CDR3 sequence (DNA): TGTGCCAGCAGTTACTCGCGAACAGGGTTCCCAGATACGCAGTATTTT.